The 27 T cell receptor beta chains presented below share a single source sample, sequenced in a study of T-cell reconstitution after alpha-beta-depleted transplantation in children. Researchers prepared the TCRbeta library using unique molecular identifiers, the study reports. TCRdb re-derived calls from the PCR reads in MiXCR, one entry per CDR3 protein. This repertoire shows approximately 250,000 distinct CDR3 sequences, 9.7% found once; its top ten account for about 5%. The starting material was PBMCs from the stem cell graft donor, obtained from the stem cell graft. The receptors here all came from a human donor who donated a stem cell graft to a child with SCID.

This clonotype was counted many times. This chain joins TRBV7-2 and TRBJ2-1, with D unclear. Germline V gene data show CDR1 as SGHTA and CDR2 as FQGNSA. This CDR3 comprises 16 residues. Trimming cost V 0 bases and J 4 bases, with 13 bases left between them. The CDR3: CASSLAGTRPYNEQFF. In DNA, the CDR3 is TGTGCCAGCAGCTTAGCCGGAACGCGGCCTTACAATGAGCAGTTCTTC.

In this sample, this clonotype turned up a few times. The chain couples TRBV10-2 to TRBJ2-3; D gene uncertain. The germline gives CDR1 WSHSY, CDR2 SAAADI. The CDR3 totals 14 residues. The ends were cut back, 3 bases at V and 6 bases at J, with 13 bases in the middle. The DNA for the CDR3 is TGCGCCAGCAGTGATCCCGGGTTCTCTGATACGCAGTATTTT. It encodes CASSDPGFSDTQYF.

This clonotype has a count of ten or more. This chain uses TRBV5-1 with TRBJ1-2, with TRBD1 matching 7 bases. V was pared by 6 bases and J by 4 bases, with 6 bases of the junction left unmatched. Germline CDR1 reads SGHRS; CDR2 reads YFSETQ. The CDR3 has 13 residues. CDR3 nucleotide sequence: TGCGCCAGCACGACAGGGTGGGGCTATGGCTACACCTTC. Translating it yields CASTTGWGYGYTF.

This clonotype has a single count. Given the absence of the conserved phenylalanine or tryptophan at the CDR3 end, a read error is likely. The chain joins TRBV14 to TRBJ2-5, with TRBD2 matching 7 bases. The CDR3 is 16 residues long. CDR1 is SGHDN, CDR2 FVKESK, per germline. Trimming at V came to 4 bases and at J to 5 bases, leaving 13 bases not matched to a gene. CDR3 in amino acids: CASSRGTNPSRETQYY. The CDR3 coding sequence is TGTGCCAGCAGCCGCGGGACTAACCCAAGTCGGGAGACCCAGTACTAC.

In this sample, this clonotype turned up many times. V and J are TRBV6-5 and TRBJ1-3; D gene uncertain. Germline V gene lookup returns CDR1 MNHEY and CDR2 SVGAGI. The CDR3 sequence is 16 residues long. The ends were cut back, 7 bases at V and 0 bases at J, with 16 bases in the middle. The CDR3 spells CASKFDWRSSGNTIYF. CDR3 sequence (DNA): TGTGCCAGCAAATTTGATTGGCGAAGCTCTGGAAACACCATATATTTT.

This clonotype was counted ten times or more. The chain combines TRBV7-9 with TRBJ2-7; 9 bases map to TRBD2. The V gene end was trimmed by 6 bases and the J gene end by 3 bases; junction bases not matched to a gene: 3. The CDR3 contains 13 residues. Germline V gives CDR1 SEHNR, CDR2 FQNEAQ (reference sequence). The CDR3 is CASRASGVYEQYF. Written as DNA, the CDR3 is TGTGCCAGCAGAGCTAGCGGGGTCTACGAGCAGTACTTC.

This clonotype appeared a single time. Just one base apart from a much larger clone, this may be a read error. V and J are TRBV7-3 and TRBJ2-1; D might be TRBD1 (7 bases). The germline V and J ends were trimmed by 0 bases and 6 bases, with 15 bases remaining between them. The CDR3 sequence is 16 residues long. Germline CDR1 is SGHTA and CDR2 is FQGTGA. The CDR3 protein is CASSLTGGGGGNEQFF. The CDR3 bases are TGTGCCAGCAGCTTAACAGGGGGCGGAGGGGGCAATGAGCAGTTCTTC.

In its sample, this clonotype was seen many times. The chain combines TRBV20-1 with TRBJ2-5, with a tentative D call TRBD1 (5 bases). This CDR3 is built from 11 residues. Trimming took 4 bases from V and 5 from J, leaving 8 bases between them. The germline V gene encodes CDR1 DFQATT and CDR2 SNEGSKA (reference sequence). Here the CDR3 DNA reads TGCAGTGCTACGCAGGGTGAGACCCAGTACTTC. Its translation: CSATQGETQYF.

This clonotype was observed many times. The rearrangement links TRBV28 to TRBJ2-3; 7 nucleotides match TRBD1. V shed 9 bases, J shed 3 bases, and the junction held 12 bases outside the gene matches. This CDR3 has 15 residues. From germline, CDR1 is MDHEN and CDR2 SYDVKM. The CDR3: CASSRVTGLTDTQYF. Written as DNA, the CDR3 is TGTGCCAGTAGTCGGGTGACAGGGCTAACAGATACGCAGTATTTT.

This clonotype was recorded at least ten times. CDR3 in DNA: TGCGCCAGCAGCCAACCGCGGACAGGGAGCTCCTATAATTCACCCCTCCACTTT. Encoded protein: CASSQPRTGSSYNSPLHF. The V and J genes are TRBV4-1 and TRBJ1-6; 8 bases fit TRBD1. Germline loops: CDR1 MGHRA, CDR2 YSYEKL. This CDR3 has 18 residues. Unmatched junction bases numbered 6, after V lost 2 bases and J lost 0 bases.

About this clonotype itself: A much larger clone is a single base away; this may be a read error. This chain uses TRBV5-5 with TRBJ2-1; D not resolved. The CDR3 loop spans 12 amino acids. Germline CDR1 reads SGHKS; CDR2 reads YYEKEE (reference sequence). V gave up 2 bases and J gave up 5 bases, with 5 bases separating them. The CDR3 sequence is CASSFRDNEQFF. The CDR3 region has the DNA TGTGCCAGCAGCTTTAGGGACAATGAGCAGTTCTTC.

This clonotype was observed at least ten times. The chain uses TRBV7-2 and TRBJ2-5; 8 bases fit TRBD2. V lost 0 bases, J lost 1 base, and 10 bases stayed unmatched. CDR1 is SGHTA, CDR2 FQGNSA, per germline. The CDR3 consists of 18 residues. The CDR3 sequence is CASSLAGSGGHIQETQYF. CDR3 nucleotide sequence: TGTGCCAGCAGCTTAGCCGGGAGCGGGGGCCATATCCAAGAGACCCAGTACTTC.

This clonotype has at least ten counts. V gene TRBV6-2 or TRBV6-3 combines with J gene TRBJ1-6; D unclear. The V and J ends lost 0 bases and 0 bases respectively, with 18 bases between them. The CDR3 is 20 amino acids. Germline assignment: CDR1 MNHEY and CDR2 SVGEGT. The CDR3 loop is CASSYSFPPNSGSYNSPLHF. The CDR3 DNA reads TGTGCCAGCAGTTACTCGTTTCCCCCTAACTCGGGCTCCTATAATTCACCCCTCCACTTT.

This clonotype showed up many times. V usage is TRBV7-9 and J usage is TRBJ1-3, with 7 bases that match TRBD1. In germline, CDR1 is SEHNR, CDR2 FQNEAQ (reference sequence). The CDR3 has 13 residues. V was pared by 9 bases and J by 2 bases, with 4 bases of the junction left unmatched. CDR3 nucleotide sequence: TGTGCCAGTCGACAGGGTCCTGGAAACACCATATATTTT. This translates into CASRQGPGNTIYF.

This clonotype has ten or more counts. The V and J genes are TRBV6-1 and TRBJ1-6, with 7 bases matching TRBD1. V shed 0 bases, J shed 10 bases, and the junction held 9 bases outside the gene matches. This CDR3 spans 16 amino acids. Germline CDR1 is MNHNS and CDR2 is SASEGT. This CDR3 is CASSEAHGRGYSPLHF. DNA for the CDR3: TGTGCCAGCAGTGAAGCCCACGGCAGGGGGTACTCACCCCTCCACTTT.

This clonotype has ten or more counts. The CDR3 DNA follows: TGTGCCAGCAGCTTAGTTGGCATTGAAGCTTTCTTT. Translating it yields CASSLVGIEAFF. The chain couples TRBV7-2 to TRBJ1-1; the D is unclear. In germline, CDR1 is SGHTA, CDR2 FQGNSA. V lost 1 base and J lost 7, with 7 bases in between. The CDR3 has 12 amino acids.

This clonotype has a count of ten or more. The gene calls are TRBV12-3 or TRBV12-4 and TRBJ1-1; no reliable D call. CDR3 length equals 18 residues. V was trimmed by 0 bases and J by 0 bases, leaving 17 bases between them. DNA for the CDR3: TGTGCCAGCAGTTTAGCAACCGGGCCCGGACTCATGAACACTGAAGCTTTCTTT. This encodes CASSLATGPGLMNTEAFF.

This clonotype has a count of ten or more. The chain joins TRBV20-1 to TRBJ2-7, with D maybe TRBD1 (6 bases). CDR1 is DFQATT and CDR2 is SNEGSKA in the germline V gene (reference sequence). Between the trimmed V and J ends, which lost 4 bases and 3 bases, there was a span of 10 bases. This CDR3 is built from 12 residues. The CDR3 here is CSANRAIYEQYF. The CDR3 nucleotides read TGCAGTGCTAACAGGGCCATCTACGAGCAGTACTTC.

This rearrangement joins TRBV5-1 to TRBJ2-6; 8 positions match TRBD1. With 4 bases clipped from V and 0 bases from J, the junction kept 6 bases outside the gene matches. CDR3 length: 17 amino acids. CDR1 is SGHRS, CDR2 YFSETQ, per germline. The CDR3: CASSRRTGNSGANVLTF. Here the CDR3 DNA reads TGCGCCAGCAGCCGCCGGACAGGGAACTCTGGGGCCAACGTCCTGACTTTC.

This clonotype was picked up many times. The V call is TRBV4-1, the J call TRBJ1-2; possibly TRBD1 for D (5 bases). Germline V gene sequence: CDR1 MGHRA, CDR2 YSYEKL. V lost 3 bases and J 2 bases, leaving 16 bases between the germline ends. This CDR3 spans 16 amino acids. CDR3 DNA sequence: TGCGCCAGCAGCCACGGACCGGGACCGAGAAACTATGGCTACACCTTC. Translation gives CASSHGPGPRNYGYTF.

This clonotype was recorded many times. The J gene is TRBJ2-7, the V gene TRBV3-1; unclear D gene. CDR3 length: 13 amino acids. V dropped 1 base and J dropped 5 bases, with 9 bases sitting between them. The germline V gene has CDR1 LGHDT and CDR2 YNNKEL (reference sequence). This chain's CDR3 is CASSQGGSDEQYF. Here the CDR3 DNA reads TGTGCCAGCAGCCAAGGTGGTTCTGACGAGCAGTACTTC.

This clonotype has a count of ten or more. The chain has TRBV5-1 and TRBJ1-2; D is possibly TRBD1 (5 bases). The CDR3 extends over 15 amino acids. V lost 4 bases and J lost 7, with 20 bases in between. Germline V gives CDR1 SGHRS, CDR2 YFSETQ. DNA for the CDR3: TGCGCCAGCAGCCCGTTGGACGGGGGAGGTGCTGGCTACACCTTC. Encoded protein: CASSPLDGGGAGYTF.

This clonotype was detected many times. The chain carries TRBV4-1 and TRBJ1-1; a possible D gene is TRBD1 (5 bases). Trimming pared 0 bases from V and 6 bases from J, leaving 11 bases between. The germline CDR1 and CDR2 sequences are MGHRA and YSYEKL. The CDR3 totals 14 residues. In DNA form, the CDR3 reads TGCGCCAGCAGCCAAGAACGGGGGATCGCTGAAGCTTTCTTT. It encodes CASSQERGIAEAFF.

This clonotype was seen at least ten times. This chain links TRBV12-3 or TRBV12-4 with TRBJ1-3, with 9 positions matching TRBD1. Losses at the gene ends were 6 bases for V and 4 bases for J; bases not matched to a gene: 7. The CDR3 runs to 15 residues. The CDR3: CASRPTGGEGNTIYF. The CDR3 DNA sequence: TGTGCCAGCAGGCCGACAGGGGGTGAAGGAAACACCATATATTTT.

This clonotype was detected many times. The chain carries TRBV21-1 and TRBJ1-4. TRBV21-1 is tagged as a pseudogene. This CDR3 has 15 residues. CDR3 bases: TGTGCCAGCAGCAAACAAACGATCGATCCTGAAAAACTGTTTTTT. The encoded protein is CASSKQTIDPEKLFF.

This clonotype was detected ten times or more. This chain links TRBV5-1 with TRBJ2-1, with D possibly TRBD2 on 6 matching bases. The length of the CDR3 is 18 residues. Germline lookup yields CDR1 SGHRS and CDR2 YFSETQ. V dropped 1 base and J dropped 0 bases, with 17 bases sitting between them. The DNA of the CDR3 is TGCGCCAGCAGCTTGTACCCCGGACGGGAGAGCTCCTACAATGAGCAGTTCTTC. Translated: CASSLYPGRESSYNEQFF.

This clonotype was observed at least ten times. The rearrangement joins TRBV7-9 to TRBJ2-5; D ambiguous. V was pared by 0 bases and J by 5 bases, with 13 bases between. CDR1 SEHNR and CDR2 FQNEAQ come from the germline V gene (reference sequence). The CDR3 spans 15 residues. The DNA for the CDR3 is TGTGCCAGCAGCTTAGCGCTTGGGATCTTGGAGACCCAGTACTTC. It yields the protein CASSLALGILETQYF.